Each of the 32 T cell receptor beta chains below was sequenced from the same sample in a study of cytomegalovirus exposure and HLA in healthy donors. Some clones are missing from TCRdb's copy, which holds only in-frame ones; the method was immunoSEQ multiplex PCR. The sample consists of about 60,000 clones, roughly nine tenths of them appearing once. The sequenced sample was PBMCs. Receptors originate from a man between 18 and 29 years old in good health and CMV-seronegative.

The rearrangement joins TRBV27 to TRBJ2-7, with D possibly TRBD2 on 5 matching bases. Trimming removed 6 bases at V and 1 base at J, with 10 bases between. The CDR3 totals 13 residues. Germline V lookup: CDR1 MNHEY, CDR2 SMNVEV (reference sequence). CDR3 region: CASSRGGSYEQYF. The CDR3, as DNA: TGTGCCAGCAGCCGGGGTGGGTCCTACGAGCAGTACTTC.

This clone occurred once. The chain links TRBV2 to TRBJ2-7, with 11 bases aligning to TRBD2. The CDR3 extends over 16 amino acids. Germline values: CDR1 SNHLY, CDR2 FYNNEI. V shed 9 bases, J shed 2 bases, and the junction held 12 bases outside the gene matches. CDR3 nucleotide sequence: TGTGCCAGTAACGAAGTTAGACTAGCGGGAACCTACGAGCAGTACTTC. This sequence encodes CASNEVRLAGTYEQYF.

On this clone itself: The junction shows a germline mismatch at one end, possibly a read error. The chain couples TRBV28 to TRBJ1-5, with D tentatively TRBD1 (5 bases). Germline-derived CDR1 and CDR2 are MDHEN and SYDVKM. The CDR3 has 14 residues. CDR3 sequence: CASSLGQGKQPQHF. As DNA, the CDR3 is TGTGCCAGCAGTTTGGGTCAGGGCAAACAGCCCCAGCATTTT.

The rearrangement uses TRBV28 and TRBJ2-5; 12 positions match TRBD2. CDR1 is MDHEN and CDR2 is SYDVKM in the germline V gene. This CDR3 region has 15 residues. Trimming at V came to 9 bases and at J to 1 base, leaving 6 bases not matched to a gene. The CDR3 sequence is CASRASGRAQETQYF. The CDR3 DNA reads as TGTGCCAGTCGAGCTAGCGGGAGGGCCCAAGAGACCCAGTACTTC. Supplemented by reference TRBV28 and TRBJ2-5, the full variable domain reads DVKVTQSSRYLVKRTGEKVFLECVQDMDHENMFWYRQDPGLGLRLIYFSYDVKMKEKGDIPEGYSVSREKKERFSLILESASTNQTSMYLCASRASGRAQETQYFGPGTRLLVL.

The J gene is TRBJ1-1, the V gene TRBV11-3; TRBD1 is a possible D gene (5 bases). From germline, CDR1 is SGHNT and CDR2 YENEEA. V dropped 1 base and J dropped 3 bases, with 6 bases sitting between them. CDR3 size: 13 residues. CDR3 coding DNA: TGTGCCAGCAGCTTAGGGGGGGACACTGAAGCTTTCTTT. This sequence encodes CASSLGGDTEAFF.

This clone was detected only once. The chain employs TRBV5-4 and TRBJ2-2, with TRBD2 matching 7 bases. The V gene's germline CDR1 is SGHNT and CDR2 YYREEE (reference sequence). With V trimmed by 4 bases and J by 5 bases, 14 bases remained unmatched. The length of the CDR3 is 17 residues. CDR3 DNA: TGTGCCAGCAGCCAGCTTTCTGGACTAGGGGTAACCGGGGAGCTGTTTTTT. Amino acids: CASSQLSGLGVTGELFF. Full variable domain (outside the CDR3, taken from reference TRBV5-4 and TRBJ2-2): ETGVTQSPTHLIKTRGQQVTLRCSSQSGHNTVSWYQQALGQGPQFIFQYYREEENGRGNFPPRFSGLQFPNYSSELNVNALELDDSALYLCASSQLSGLGVTGELFFGEGSRLTVL.

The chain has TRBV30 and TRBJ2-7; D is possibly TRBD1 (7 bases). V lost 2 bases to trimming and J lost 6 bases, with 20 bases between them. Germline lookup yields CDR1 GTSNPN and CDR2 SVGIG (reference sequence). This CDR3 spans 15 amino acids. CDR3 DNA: TGTGCCTGGAGTACCAACAGGGGTGGGGGGCGCGAGCAGTACTTC. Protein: CAWSTNRGGGREQYF.

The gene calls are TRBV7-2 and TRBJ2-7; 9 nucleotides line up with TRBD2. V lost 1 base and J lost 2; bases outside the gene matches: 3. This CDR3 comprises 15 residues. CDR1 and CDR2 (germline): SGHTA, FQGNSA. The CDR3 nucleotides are TGTGCCAGCAGCTTAGAGCTAGCGGGAACCTACGAGCAGTACTTC. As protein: CASSLELAGTYEQYF.

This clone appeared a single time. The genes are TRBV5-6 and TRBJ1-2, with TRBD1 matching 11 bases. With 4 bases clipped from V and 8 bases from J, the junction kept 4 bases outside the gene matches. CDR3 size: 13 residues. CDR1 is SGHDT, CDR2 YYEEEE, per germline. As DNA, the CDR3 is TGTGCCAGCAGCCGGGGACAGGGGGACGGCTACACCTTC. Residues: CASSRGQGDGYTF. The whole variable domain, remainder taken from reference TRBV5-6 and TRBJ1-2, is DAGVTQSPTHLIKTRGQQVTLRCSPKSGHDTVSWYQQALGQGPQFIFQYYEEEERQRGNFPDRFSGHQFPNYSSELNVNALLLGDSALYLCASSRGQGDGYTFGSGTRLTVV.

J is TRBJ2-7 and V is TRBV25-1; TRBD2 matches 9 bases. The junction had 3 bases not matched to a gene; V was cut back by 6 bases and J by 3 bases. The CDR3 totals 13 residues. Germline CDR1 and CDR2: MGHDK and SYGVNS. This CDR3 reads CASRTSGGYEQYF. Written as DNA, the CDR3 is TGTGCCAGCAGGACTAGCGGAGGCTACGAGCAGTACTTC.

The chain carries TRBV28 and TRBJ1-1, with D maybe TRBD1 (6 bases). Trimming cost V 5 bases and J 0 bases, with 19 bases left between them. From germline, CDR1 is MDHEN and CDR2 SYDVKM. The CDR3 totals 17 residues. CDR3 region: CASSTPQGPTMNTEAFF. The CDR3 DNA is TGTGCCAGCAGTACACCACAGGGACCCACAATGAACACTGAAGCTTTCTTT.

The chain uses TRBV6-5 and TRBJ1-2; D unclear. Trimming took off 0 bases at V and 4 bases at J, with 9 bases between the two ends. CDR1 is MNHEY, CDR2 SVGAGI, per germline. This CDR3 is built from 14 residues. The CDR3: CASSYSSQFYGYTF. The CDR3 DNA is TGTGCCAGCAGTTACTCCTCACAATTCTATGGCTACACCTTC.

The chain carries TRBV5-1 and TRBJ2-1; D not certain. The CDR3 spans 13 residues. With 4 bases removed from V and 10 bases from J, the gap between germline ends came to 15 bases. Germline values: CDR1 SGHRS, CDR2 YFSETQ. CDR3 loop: CASSGSPEAEQFF. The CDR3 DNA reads TGCGCCAGCAGCGGTTCCCCTGAGGCGGAGCAGTTCTTC. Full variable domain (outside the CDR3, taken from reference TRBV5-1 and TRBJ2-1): KAGVTQTPRYLIKTRGQQVTLSCSPISGHRSVSWYQQTPGQGLQFLFEYFSETQRNKGNFPGRFSGRQFSNSRSEMNVSTLELGDSALYLCASSGSPEAEQFFGPGTRLTVL.

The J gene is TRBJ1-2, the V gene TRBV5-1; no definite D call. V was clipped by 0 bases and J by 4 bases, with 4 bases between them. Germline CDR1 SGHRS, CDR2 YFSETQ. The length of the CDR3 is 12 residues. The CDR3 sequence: CASSLVGYGYTF. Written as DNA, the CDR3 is TGCGCCAGCAGCTTGGTCGGCTATGGCTACACCTTC.

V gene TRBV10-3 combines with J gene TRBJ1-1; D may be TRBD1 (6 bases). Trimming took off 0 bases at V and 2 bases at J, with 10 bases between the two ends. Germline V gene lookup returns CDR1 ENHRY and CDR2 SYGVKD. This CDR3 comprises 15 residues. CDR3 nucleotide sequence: TGTGCCATCAGTGAGTCCGGGACACACAACACTGAAGCTTTCTTT. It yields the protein CAISESGTHNTEAFF.

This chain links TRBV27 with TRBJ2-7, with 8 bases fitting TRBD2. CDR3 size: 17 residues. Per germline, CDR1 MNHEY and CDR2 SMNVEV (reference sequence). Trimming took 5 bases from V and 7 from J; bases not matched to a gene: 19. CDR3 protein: CASSALPLPAGGREQYF. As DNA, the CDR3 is TGTGCCAGCAGTGCATTACCCCTTCCCGCGGGAGGACGGGAGCAGTACTTC.

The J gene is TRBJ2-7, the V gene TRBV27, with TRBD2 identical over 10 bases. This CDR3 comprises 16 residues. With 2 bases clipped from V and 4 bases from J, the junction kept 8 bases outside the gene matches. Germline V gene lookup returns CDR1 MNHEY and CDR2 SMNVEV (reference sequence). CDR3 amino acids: CASSLTLAGGTYEQYF. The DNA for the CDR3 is TGTGCCAGCAGTTTAACCTTAGCGGGAGGTACATACGAGCAGTACTTC.

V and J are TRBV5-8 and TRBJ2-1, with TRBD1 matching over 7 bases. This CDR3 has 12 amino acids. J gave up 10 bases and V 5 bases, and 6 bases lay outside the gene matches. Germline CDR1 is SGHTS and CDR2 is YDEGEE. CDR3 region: CASRDRLSEQFF. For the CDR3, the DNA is TGTGCCAGCAGGGACAGGCTCAGCGAGCAGTTCTTC.

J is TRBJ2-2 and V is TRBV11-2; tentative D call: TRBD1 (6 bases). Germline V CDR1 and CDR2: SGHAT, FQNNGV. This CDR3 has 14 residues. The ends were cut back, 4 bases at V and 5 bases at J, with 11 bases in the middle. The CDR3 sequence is CASSYGQLTGELFF. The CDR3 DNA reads TGTGCCAGCAGCTATGGACAGCTTACCGGGGAGCTGTTTTTT. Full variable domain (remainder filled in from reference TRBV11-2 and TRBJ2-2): EAGVAQSPRYKIIEKRQSVAFWCNPISGHATLYWYQQILGQGPKLLIQFQNNGVVDDSQLPKDRFSAERLKGVDSTLKIQPAKLEDSAVYLCASSYGQLTGELFFGEGSRLTVL.

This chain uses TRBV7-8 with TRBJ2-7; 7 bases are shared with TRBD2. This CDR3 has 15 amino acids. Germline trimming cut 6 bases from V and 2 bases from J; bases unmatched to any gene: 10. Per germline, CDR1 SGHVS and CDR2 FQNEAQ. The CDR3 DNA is TGTGCCAGCAGTCATTTAGCGGGTAAAACCTACGAGCAGTACTTC. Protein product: CASSHLAGKTYEQYF.

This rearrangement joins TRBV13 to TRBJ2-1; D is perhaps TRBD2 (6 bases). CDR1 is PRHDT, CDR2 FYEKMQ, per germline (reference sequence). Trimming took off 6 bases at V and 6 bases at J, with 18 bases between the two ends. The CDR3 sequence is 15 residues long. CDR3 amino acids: CASSRRDSRSNEQFF. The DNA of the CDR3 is TGTGCCAGCAGTCGCCGGGACTCCCGGTCCAATGAGCAGTTCTTC.

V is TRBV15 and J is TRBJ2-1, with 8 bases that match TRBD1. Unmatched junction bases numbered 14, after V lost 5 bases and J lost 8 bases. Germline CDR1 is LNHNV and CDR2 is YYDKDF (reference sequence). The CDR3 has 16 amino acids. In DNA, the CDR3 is TGTGCCACCAGCCCTAATTTAGGACAGGGTTTCTATGAGCAGTTCTTC. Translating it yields CATSPNLGQGFYEQFF.

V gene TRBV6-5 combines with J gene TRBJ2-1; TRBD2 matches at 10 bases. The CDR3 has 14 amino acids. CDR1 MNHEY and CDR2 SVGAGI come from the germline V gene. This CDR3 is CVSKAGGVGNEQFF. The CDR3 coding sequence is TGTGTCTCTAAAGCGGGAGGGGTGGGCAATGAGCAGTTCTTC.

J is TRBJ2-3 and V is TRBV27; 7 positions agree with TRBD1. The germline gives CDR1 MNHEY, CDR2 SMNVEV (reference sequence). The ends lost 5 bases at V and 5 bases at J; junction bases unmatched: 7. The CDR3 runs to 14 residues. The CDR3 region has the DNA TGTGCCAGCAGTCTAGACAGGGTAGGAGATACGCAGTATTTT. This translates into CASSLDRVGDTQYF.

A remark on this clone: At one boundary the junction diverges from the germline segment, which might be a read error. The CDR3 sequence: CASSFKGAMETQYF. DNA of the CDR3: TGTGCTAGCAGCTTCAAGGGGGCAATGGAGACCCAGTACTTC. The V call is TRBV7-7, the J call TRBJ2-5; 7 bases are shared with TRBD1. The CDR3 covers 14 residues. Per germline, CDR1 SSHAT and CDR2 FNYEAQ (reference sequence).

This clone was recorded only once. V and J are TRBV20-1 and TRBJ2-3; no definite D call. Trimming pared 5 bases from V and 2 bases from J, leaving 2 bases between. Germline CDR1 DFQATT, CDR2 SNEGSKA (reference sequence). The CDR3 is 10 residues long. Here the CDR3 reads CSALTDTQYF. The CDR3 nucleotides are TGCAGTGCTCTCACAGATACGCAGTATTTT.

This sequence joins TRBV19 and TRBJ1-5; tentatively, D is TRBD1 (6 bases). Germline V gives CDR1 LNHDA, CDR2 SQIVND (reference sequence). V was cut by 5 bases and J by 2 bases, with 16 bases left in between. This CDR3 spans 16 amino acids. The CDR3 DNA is TGTGCCAGTAGTCAGGGGCCGTGGGCGGGCAATCAGCCCCAGCATTTT. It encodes CASSQGPWAGNQPQHF.

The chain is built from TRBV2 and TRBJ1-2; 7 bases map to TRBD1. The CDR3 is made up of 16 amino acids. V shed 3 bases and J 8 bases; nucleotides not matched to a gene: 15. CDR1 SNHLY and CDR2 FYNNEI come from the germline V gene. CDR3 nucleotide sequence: TGTGCCAGCAGTGACCTTTCGACAGGGAGGAGGCGAGGCTACACCTTC. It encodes CASSDLSTGRRRGYTF.

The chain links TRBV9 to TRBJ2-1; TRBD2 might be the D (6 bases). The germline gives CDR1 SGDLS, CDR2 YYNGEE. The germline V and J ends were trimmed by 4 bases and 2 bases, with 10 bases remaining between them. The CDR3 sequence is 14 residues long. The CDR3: CASSMEGTYNEQFF. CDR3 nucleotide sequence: TGTGCCAGCAGCATGGAGGGAACCTACAATGAGCAGTTCTTC. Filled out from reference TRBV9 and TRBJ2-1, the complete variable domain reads DSGVTQTPKHLITATGQRVTLRCSPRSGDLSVYWYQQSLDQGLQFLIQYYNGEERAKGNILERFSAQQFPDLHSELNLSSLELGDSALYFCASSMEGTYNEQFFGPGTRLTVL.

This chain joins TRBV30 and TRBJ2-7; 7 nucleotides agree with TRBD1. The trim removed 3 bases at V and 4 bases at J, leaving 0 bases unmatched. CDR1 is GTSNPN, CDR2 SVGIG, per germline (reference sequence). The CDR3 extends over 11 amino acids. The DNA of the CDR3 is TGTGCCTGGAGCAGGGGGTACGAGCAGTACTTC. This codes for CAWSRGYEQYF.

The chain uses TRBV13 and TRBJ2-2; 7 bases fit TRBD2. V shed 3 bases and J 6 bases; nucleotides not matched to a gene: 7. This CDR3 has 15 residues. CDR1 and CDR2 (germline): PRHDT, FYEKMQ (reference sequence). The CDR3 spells CASSFLGEGPGELFF. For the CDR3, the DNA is TGTGCCAGCAGCTTTTTAGGGGAGGGCCCCGGGGAGCTGTTTTTT.

The CDR3: CASSFLGPEAFF. The CDR3 DNA follows: TGTGCCAGCAGCTTTCTGGGCCCTGAAGCTTTCTTT. The rearrangement joins TRBV7-9 to TRBJ1-1; D remains ambiguous. Per germline, CDR1 SEHNR and CDR2 FQNEAQ (reference sequence). The CDR3 covers 12 residues. V was shortened by 3 bases and J by 6 bases, with 8 bases between the two germline ends.